These T cell receptor beta chains were read from a single sample in a study of immune evolution from preneoplasia to lung adenocarcinoma. Only in-frame clones appear in the TCRdb table, and some are missing; sequencing was by immunoSEQ multiplex PCR. The repertoire includes some 21,000 clones, approximately 71% of them detected once, and roughly 5.5% sits in the top ten. Sequencing was done on a sample of FFPE invasive lung adenocarcinoma tissue. All receptors derive from a person aged 60 to 70 with lung adenocarcinoma. CDR3s leave out the opening cysteine and the closing phenylalanine or tryptophan. Each record gives: J gene, V gene, CDR3 protein.

>TRBJ1-1|TRBV5-5
ASSPGQMNTEAF
>TRBJ2-3|TRBV11-2
ASRTPGGRDTQY
>TRBJ1-5|TRBV29-1
SVGGTGNQPQH
>TRBJ1-2|TRBV29-1
SVAGLGVWYGYT
>TRBJ2-1|TRBV2
ASRAPQGSYNEQF
>TRBJ1-2|TRBV28
ASTRRGRNYGYT
>TRBJ2-7|TRBV9
ASSVTPGIAYEQY
>TRBJ2-3|TRBV2
ASRPEPTDTQY
>TRBJ1-5|TRBV30
AWSVEGGQPQH
>TRBJ1-1|TRBV27
ASHTLQRDGEAF
>TRBJ2-1|TRBV15
ATSRELIKGQGINEQF
>TRBJ1-1|TRBV18
ASREGVSTEAF
>TRBJ1-2|TRBV19
ASSMSLLYGYT
>TRBJ2-6|TRBV27
ASSLSSGANVLT
>TRBJ2-7|TRBV7-9
ASSFTGGISYEQY
>TRBJ2-5|TRBV2
ASSLLEETQY
>TRBJ2-5|TRBV7-2
ASSRSTQSRETQY
>TRBJ2-2|TRBV6-5
ASRTDRNTGELF
>TRBJ2-3|TRBV5-1
ASSHKPRGTDTQY
>TRBJ2-1|TRBV7-9
ASSLANNYNEQF
>TRBJ2-3|TRBV12-5
ASGWRESTDTQY
>TRBJ2-7|TRBV4-2
ASSQEPAPFYEQY
>TRBJ2-7|TRBV9
ASSVGAQGTYEQY
>TRBJ1-1|TRBV18
ASSPLGIRDTEAF
>TRBJ2-5|TRBV13
ASSPTSGRNQETQY
>TRBJ2-2|TRBV6-1
ASLAGGRTGELF
>TRBJ2-5|TRBV4-1
ASSQEAGGAAQETQY
>TRBJ1-1|TRBV29-1
SGSPGQRGTEAF
>TRBJ2-6|TRBV28
ASRARSGANVLT
>TRBJ1-1|TRBV10-3
AISVGGGGTEAF
>TRBJ2-6|TRBV28
ASSSSSGANVLT
>TRBJ2-1|TRBV6-6
ASSYSTGGNEQF
>TRBJ2-3|TRBV25-1
ASSWPGTGVSTDTQY
>TRBJ2-7|TRBV21-1
ASSKLRGTPSYEQY
>TRBJ1-1|TRBV2
ASIGQYNTEAF
>TRBJ2-7|TRBV18
ASSPLRFSYEQY
>TRBJ1-2|TRBV5-5
ASSLRPHTGDGYT
>TRBJ2-1|TRBV5-1
TSRFSDGNEQF
>TRBJ2-4|TRBV5-4
ASSFEGTLAKNIQY
>TRBJ1-2|TRBV6-6
ASQPAPARHYGYT
>TRBJ1-3|TRBV18
ASSPRPKRTGDSGNTIY
>TRBJ2-1|TRBV7-9
ASSLAPGVRGPRYNEQF
>TRBJ1-3|TRBV30
ACERAPRTAIY
>TRBJ2-7|TRBV29-1
SVEQQGSSYEQY
>TRBJ2-5|TRBV5-6
ASSLGLEETQY
>TRBJ1-1|TRBV7-9
ASSLRGQRAF
>TRBJ2-2|TRBV19
ASSIGQPGELF
>TRBJ1-2|TRBV11-3
ASSSDRGLGGT
>TRBJ2-7|TRBV5-4
ASSFKASYEQY
>TRBJ2-1|TRBV4-2
ASSRETREQF
>TRBJ1-2|TRBV10-3
AISRDSNYGYT
>TRBJ1-2|TRBV9
ASSPHPGQGSHGYT
>TRBJ2-5|TRBV2
ASSDPDGEGEETQY
>TRBJ1-2|TRBV4-1
ASSQTGTGGLYGYT